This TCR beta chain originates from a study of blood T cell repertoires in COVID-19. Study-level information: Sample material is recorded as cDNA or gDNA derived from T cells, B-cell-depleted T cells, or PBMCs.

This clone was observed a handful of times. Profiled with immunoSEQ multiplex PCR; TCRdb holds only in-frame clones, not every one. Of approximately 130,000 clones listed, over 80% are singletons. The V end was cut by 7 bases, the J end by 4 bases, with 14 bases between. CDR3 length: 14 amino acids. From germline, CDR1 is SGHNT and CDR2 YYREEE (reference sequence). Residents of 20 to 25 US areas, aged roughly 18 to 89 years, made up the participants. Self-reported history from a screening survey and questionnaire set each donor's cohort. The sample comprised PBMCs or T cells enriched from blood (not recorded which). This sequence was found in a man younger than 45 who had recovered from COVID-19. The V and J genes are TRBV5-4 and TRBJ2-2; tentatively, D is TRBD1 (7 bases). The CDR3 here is CASQGGSGTGELFF. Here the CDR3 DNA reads TGTGCCAGCCAGGGGGGCTCGGGCACCGGGGAGCTGTTTTTT.